Shown below are 27 T cell receptor beta chains from a single sample sequenced in a study of OX40 agonist ivuxolimab in advanced cancers. TCRdb keeps only in-frame clones here, not all; method: immunoSEQ multiplex PCR. The sample yields around 80,000 clones, about 88% seen once. Here the sequenced sample was CD4+ or CD8+ T cells sorted from blood, taken in a trial of the OX40 agonist ivuxolimab. These receptors were taken from an adult with an advanced solid tumor such as melanoma, head and neck, liver or kidney cancer.

The chain carries TRBV7-3 and TRBJ2-3, with 12 bases lining up with TRBD2. The CDR3 covers 17 residues. CDR1 SGHTA and CDR2 FQGTGA come from the germline V gene. The junction had 7 bases not matched to a gene; V was cut back by 3 bases and J by 3 bases. The CDR3 loop is CASSFRLAGGPTDTQYF. Here the CDR3 DNA reads TGTGCCAGCAGCTTTCGGCTAGCGGGGGGGCCGACAGATACGCAGTATTTT.

The chain has TRBV27 and TRBJ2-7, with 12 bases identical to TRBD2. Trimming took 6 bases from V and 2 from J; bases not matched to a gene: 5. The germline V gene encodes CDR1 MNHEY and CDR2 SMNVEV (reference sequence). The CDR3 runs to 15 residues. The CDR3 loop is CASSQTSGGPYEQYV. The DNA for the CDR3 is TGTGCCAGCAGCCAGACTAGCGGGGGACCCTACGAGCAGTACGTC.

The V and J genes are TRBV7-3 and TRBJ2-1, with D perhaps TRBD1 or TRBD2 (7 bases each). The germline V gene has CDR1 SGHTA and CDR2 FQGTGA. Trimming stripped 2 bases from V and 8 bases from J, with 19 bases between. This CDR3 has 16 amino acids. CDR3 loop: CASSLWSRGGIDEQFF. The CDR3 DNA is TGTGCCAGCAGCTTATGGTCCAGGGGGGGTATCGATGAGCAGTTCTTC.

The V call is TRBV2, the J call TRBJ2-1; possibly TRBD1 for D (6 bases). The CDR3 covers 12 residues. Trimming pared 6 bases from V and 8 bases from J, leaving 11 bases between. From germline, CDR1 is SNHLY and CDR2 FYNNEI. The CDR3 region has the DNA TGTGCCAGCAGGCGACAGGTCTATGAGCAGTTCTTC. Its protein is CASRRQVYEQFF.

The chain employs TRBV7-2 and TRBJ2-4; TRBD1 matches at 9 bases. The germline V gene has CDR1 SGHTA and CDR2 FQGNSA. V lost 0 bases, J lost 15 bases, and 12 bases stayed unmatched. The CDR3 is made up of 15 amino acids. CDR3 nucleotides: TGTGCCAGCAGCTTAGCGCGGGGACAGGGAGTAGAGTGGTACTTC. Translation gives CASSLARGQGVEWYF.

V is TRBV2 and J is TRBJ1-5, with a tentative D call TRBD1 (5 bases). CDR1 is SNHLY and CDR2 is FYNNEI in the germline V gene. V dropped 6 bases and J dropped 2 bases, with 5 bases sitting between them. The CDR3 is 12 amino acids. For the CDR3, the DNA is TGTGCCAGCAGCAGGGGCAATCAGCCCCAGCATTTT. Residues: CASSRGNQPQHF.

The chain employs TRBV7-9 and TRBJ1-2; D ambiguous. Germline V gene lookup returns CDR1 SEHNR and CDR2 FQNEAQ (reference sequence). V lost 1 base and J 7 bases, leaving 13 bases between the germline ends. This CDR3 is built from 14 residues. The CDR3 sequence is CASSLEEGGIGYTF. CDR3 sequence (DNA): TGTGCCAGCAGCTTAGAGGAGGGAGGAATTGGCTACACCTTC.

A single count supports this clone. V gene TRBV2 combines with J gene TRBJ1-6, with 7 bases that match TRBD1. V shed 6 bases, J shed 7 bases, and the junction held 6 bases outside the gene matches. The CDR3 is 14 residues long. Germline V lookup: CDR1 SNHLY, CDR2 FYNNEI. Here the CDR3 DNA reads TGTGCCAGCAGCGGGACAGACGTAAATTCACCCCTCCACTTT. Protein product: CASSGTDVNSPLHF.

This clone was observed once. V usage is TRBV6-5 and J usage is TRBJ2-4, with 7 bases identical to TRBD1. CDR1 and CDR2 (germline): MNHEY, SVGAGI. The CDR3 runs to 14 residues. Trimming at V came to 6 bases and at J to 5 bases, leaving 7 bases not matched to a gene. CDR3 protein: CASRTLTGENIQYF. The CDR3 DNA is TGTGCCAGCAGGACCCTCACAGGGGAAAACATTCAGTACTTC.

The chain links TRBV7-2 to TRBJ2-3; 9 positions agree with TRBD2. This CDR3 has 15 residues. From germline, CDR1 is SGHTA and CDR2 FQGNSA. Losses at the gene ends were 7 bases for V and 1 base for J; bases not matched to a gene: 6. The CDR3 DNA follows: TGTGCCAGCATGCGGGGGGGCCAGGGCACAGATACGCAGTATTTT. Protein: CASMRGGQGTDTQYF.

The chain employs TRBV10-3 and TRBJ1-2, with 11 bases matching TRBD1. The CDR3 has 18 residues. CDR1 ENHRY and CDR2 SYGVKD come from the germline V gene. Unmatched junction bases numbered 15, after V lost 5 bases and J lost 4 bases. DNA for the CDR3: TGTGCCATCAGTTCAGTTCCGGGACAGGGGGAGAACCTCTATGGCTACACCTTC. As protein: CAISSVPGQGENLYGYTF.

The chain links TRBV29-1 to TRBJ1-6; 8 nucleotides match TRBD1. Germline CDR1 reads SQVTM; CDR2 reads ANQGSEA. Trimming at V came to 6 bases and at J to 7 bases, leaving 8 bases not matched to a gene. The CDR3 covers 14 residues. This chain's CDR3 is CSVATGERNSPLHF. CDR3 bases: TGCAGCGTCGCGACAGGGGAAAGGAATTCACCCCTCCACTTT.

The chain links TRBV7-3 to TRBJ2-5, with 9 nucleotides matching TRBD1. Germline V gives CDR1 SGHTA, CDR2 FQGTGA. The V segment lost 2 bases and the J segment 5 bases; nucleotides outside the gene matches: 0. There are 13 residues in the CDR3. CDR3 in amino acids: CASSLGQGETQYF. Here the CDR3 DNA reads TGTGCCAGCAGCTTAGGACAGGGGGAGACCCAGTACTTC.

The V call is TRBV7-6, the J call TRBJ2-5; D assignment may be TRBD1 or TRBD2 (5 bases each). V lost 1 base and J lost 1, with 7 bases in between. This CDR3 is 14 amino acids long. From germline, CDR1 is SGHVS and CDR2 FNYEAQ. Written as DNA, the CDR3 is TGTGCCAGCAGCTTAGGGGGGAGCCAAGAGACCCAGTACTTC. Translated, it gives CASSLGGSQETQYF.

The CDR3 sequence: CASSARGPGGVSDEQFF. CDR3 DNA sequence: TGTGCCAGTAGTGCCAGAGGTCCCGGCGGGGTATCCGATGAGCAGTTCTTC. The gene calls are TRBV19 and TRBJ2-1, with D possibly matching TRBD2 (6 bases). The length of the CDR3 is 17 residues. Trimming left V 5 bases short and J 8 bases short, with 25 bases between. Per the germline V gene, CDR1 is LNHDA and CDR2 is SQIVND (reference sequence). Complete variable domain (other parts from reference TRBV19 and TRBJ2-1): DGGITQSPKYLFRKEGQNVTLSCEQNLNHDAMYWYRQDPGQGLRLIYYSQIVNDFQKGDIAEGYSVSREKKESFPLTVTSAQKNPTAFYLCASSARGPGGVSDEQFFGPGTRLTVL.

The V call is TRBV6-6, the J call TRBJ1-5; maybe TRBD1 (6 bases). Trimming left V 6 bases short and J 2 bases short, with 14 bases between. Germline CDR1 MNHNY, CDR2 SVGAGI (reference sequence). The CDR3 loop spans 15 amino acids. This CDR3 reads CASSSQGGGNQPQHF. CDR3 bases: TGTGCCAGCAGCTCACAGGGAGGGGGCAATCAGCCCCAGCATTTT.

The chain joins TRBV5-1 to TRBJ2-1; 11 bases map to TRBD2. The germline gives CDR1 SGHRS, CDR2 YFSETQ. The CDR3 is made up of 18 amino acids. The V gene end was trimmed by 0 bases and the J gene end by 0 bases; junction bases not matched to a gene: 5. The CDR3 loop is CASSLELSGGASYNEQFF. CDR3 nucleotides: TGCGCCAGCAGCTTGGAGCTTAGCGGGGGGGCCTCCTACAATGAGCAGTTCTTC.

V usage is TRBV18 and J usage is TRBJ2-7; D not certain. The CDR3 loop spans 13 amino acids. The germline V gene encodes CDR1 KGHSH and CDR2 LQKENI. Trimming shortened V by 1 base and J by 5 bases, and 9 bases separated the two germline ends. The CDR3 region has the DNA TGTGCCAGCTCACCACAGGAACGGGACGAGCAGTACGTC. Its translation is CASSPQERDEQYV.

This chain uses TRBV7-6 with TRBJ2-2; 8 bases fit TRBD1. The germline CDR1 and CDR2 sequences are SGHVS and FNYEAQ. J lost 0 bases, V lost 5 bases, and 2 bases had no gene match. The CDR3 has 15 residues. The CDR3 sequence is CASSETGANTGELFF. CDR3 nucleotides: TGTGCCAGCAGCGAGACAGGGGCGAACACCGGGGAGCTGTTTTTT.

The chain is built from TRBV7-2 and TRBJ2-5; 8 nucleotides agree with TRBD2. Germline V gene sequence: CDR1 SGHTA, CDR2 FQGNSA. V lost 4 bases and J lost 13; bases outside the gene matches: 14. There are 14 residues in the CDR3. The CDR3 DNA reads as TGTGCCAGCAGCTCGTCGCTGTGGAGCGGGGGATCGTACTTC. This gives the protein CASSSSLWSGGSYF.

The chain combines TRBV6-6 with TRBJ1-5; D call uncertain. The germline V and J ends were trimmed by 4 bases and 3 bases, with 13 bases remaining between them. Germline values: CDR1 MNHNY, CDR2 SVGAGI (reference sequence). CDR3 length: 15 amino acids. The CDR3 DNA sequence: TGTGCCAGCAGTTTCCCCCTCTCTTACAATCAGCCCCAGCATTTT. Translation: CASSFPLSYNQPQHF.

The J gene is TRBJ2-2, the V gene TRBV27; 7 nucleotides agree with TRBD2. Germline V CDR1 and CDR2: MNHEY, SMNVEV (reference sequence). Germline trimming cut 6 bases from V and 2 bases from J; bases unmatched to any gene: 3. This CDR3 contains 14 residues. The CDR3 nucleotides are TGTGCCAGCAGAGGGACTACCAACACCGGGGAGCTGTTTTTT. This translates into CASRGTTNTGELFF.

This clone has only a few counts. The rearrangement joins TRBV18 to TRBJ1-3; D is undetermined. Looked up from germline, CDR1 is KGHSH and CDR2 is LQKENI. The length of the CDR3 is 19 residues. Trimming pared 2 bases from V and 0 bases from J, leaving 20 bases between. The CDR3 DNA reads as TGTGCCAGCTCACCAATGCCAGGTTTTCTTCTCATCTCTGGAAACACCATATATTTT. It translates to CASSPMPGFLLISGNTIYF.

CDR3 nucleotides: TGTGCCAGCAGTGAAAGTGAGAGGAACAATGAGCAGTTCTTC. It codes for CASSESERNNEQFF. This sequence joins TRBV6-1 and TRBJ2-1; D is undetermined. Trimming shortened V by 2 bases and J by 5 bases, and 10 bases separated the two germline ends. The germline CDR1 and CDR2 sequences are MNHNS and SASEGT. The CDR3 extends over 14 amino acids.

This rearrangement joins TRBV6-4 to TRBJ2-2; 7 positions agree with TRBD1. This CDR3 is built from 15 residues. The V gene end was trimmed by 6 bases and the J gene end by 4 bases; junction bases not matched to a gene: 8. CDR1 and CDR2 from the germline V gene are MRHNA and SNTAGT. CDR3 nucleotides: TGTGCCAGCAGACTTACAGGGGCGGTCACCGGGGAGCTGTTTTTT. Protein sequence: CASRLTGAVTGELFF.

The chain uses TRBV4-3 and TRBJ1-5, with 8 bases identical to TRBD1. Looked up from germline, CDR1 is LGHNA and CDR2 is YSLEER. The length of the CDR3 is 14 residues. J gave up 7 bases and V 3 bases, and 5 bases lay outside the gene matches. DNA of the CDR3: TGCGCCAGCAGCCAGGACAGGGCAGGCCAGCCCCAGCATTTT. It translates to CASSQDRAGQPQHF.

The count of this clone is one. V is TRBV6-6 and J is TRBJ2-7; 11 nucleotides align to TRBD1. V shed 8 bases and J 5 bases; nucleotides not matched to a gene: 5. Looked up from germline, CDR1 is MNHNY and CDR2 is SVGAGI (reference sequence). There are 13 residues in the CDR3. The CDR3 here is CASGGTGGNEQYF. CDR3 DNA sequence: TGTGCCAGCGGTGGGACAGGGGGGAACGAGCAGTACTTC.